These T cell receptor beta chains were read from a single sample in a study of spatial heterogeneity in lung cancer. Via MiXCR, TCRdb re-called the 5' RACE reads, giving one row per CDR3 protein. The table shows roughly 2,600 distinct CDR3 sequences, with roughly 10% occurring only once. The specimen comprised lung tumor tissue, sampled at surgery. The source is a male donor with early-stage non-small cell lung cancer. Both conserved end residues are part of each CDR3. The D gene is left open where the match is weak. Rows may omit the clone size; those that give it use once, few, many or a size class.

abundance: medium-sized; d_gene: NA; j_gene: TRBJ1-1; v_gene: TRBV5-1; CDR3nt: TGCGCCAGCAGCTGGACAGAGACGAACACTGAAGCTTTCTTT; CDR3aa: CASSWTETNTEAFF
abundance: many; d_gene: TRBD2; j_gene: TRBJ2-3; v_gene: TRBV28; CDR3nt: TGTGCCAGCAGTTTTAGCGGGGATAGCACAGATACGCAGTATTTT; CDR3aa: CASSFSGDSTDTQYF
abundance: many; d_gene: TRBD2; j_gene: TRBJ2-4; v_gene: TRBV6-5; CDR3nt: TGTGCCAGCAGTTCAAGGGGTCCCATGGCTAGCGGGGGGCAGAAAAACATTCAGTACTTC; CDR3aa: CASSSRGPMASGGQKNIQYF
abundance: medium-sized; d_gene: NA; j_gene: TRBJ2-1; v_gene: TRBV13; CDR3nt: TGTGCCAGCACACCAGACGGGCCCTCCTACAATGAGCAGTTCTTC; CDR3aa: CASTPDGPSYNEQFF
abundance: NA; d_gene: NA; j_gene: TRBJ2-3; v_gene: TRBV30; CDR3nt: TGTGCCTCGGCTACAGGGACTGCCCTCGGGGGGCCCACAGATACGCAGTATTTT; CDR3aa: CASATGTALGGPTDTQYF
abundance: medium-sized; d_gene: TRBD2; j_gene: TRBJ2-7; v_gene: TRBV2; CDR3nt: TGTGCCAGCAGCTTTCGACTAGCTCTCTACGAGCAGTACTTC; CDR3aa: CASSFRLALYEQYF
abundance: medium-sized; d_gene: TRBD1; j_gene: TRBJ1-1; v_gene: TRBV6-5; CDR3nt: TGTGCCAGCAGTTACTCCGGCCACAGGGGCACTGAAGCTTTCTTT; CDR3aa: CASSYSGHRGTEAFF
abundance: many; d_gene: NA; j_gene: TRBJ1-4; v_gene: TRBV5-6; CDR3nt: TGTGCCAGCAGCTGGGGGAAGGGGAAAGAAAAACTGTTTTTT; CDR3aa: CASSWGKGKEKLFF
abundance: medium-sized; d_gene: TRBD1; j_gene: TRBJ1-6; v_gene: TRBV4-1; CDR3nt: TGCGCCAGCAGCCGAGCACGGACAGGGGTTAATTCACCCCTCCACTTT; CDR3aa: CASSRARTGVNSPLHF
abundance: medium-sized; d_gene: TRBD2; j_gene: TRBJ2-1; v_gene: TRBV15; CDR3nt: TGTGCCACCAGCAGACCGGGACTAGCGGAGCAGTTCTTC; CDR3aa: CATSRPGLAEQFF
abundance: medium-sized; d_gene: TRBD2; j_gene: TRBJ2-7; v_gene: TRBV7-2; CDR3nt: TGTGCCAGCAGCTTACTAGCGGGGTCCTGGAGTTCCTACGAGCAGTACTTC; CDR3aa: CASSLLAGSWSSYEQYF
abundance: medium-sized; d_gene: NA; j_gene: TRBJ1-1; v_gene: TRBV9; CDR3nt: TGTGCCAGCAGCCCATTGGTTCAAGCTTTCTTT; CDR3aa: CASSPLVQAFF
abundance: NA; d_gene: NA; j_gene: TRBJ1-1; v_gene: TRBV7-9; CDR3nt: TGTGCCAGCAGCGAGAGGGAGGACACTGAAGCTTTCTTT; CDR3aa: CASSEREDTEAFF
abundance: medium-sized; d_gene: NA; j_gene: TRBJ1-2; v_gene: TRBV5-1; CDR3nt: TGCGCCAGCAGCTCGCTGACGGAAATAGGCTACACCTTC; CDR3aa: CASSSLTEIGYTF
abundance: medium-sized; d_gene: NA; j_gene: TRBJ1-2; v_gene: TRBV7-9; CDR3nt: TGTGCCAGCAGCCTCGTAGGAGGGGGACCCTATGGCTACACCTTC; CDR3aa: CASSLVGGGPYGYTF
abundance: medium-sized; d_gene: TRBD1; j_gene: TRBJ1-2; v_gene: TRBV28; CDR3nt: TGTGCCAGCAGTTTACAGGGGGGAAATGGCTACACCTTC; CDR3aa: CASSLQGGNGYTF
abundance: medium-sized; d_gene: NA; j_gene: TRBJ2-2; v_gene: TRBV3-1; CDR3nt: TGTGCCAGCAGCCGGGTCGGGGAGCTGTTTTTT; CDR3aa: CASSRVGELFF
abundance: medium-sized; d_gene: TRBD1; j_gene: TRBJ2-5; v_gene: TRBV4-3; CDR3nt: TGCGCCAGCAGCCAAGTCAACAGGGGTTGGGGAGAGACCCAGTACTTC; CDR3aa: CASSQVNRGWGETQYF
abundance: medium-sized; d_gene: TRBD2; j_gene: TRBJ2-5; v_gene: TRBV10-3; CDR3nt: TGTGCCATCAGCCGGACTAGCGGGGGGAGGGAGACCCAGTACTTC; CDR3aa: CAISRTSGGRETQYF
abundance: medium-sized; d_gene: NA; j_gene: TRBJ2-7; v_gene: TRBV29-1; CDR3nt: TGCAGCGTTGAGAGTGAATCCTACGAGCAGTACTTC; CDR3aa: CSVESESYEQYF
abundance: medium-sized; d_gene: TRBD2; j_gene: TRBJ2-5; v_gene: TRBV6-5; CDR3nt: TGTGCCAGCAGTTACGAAGCGGGAGTCCCAAGAGAGACCCAGTACTTC; CDR3aa: CASSYEAGVPRETQYF
abundance: medium-sized; d_gene: NA; j_gene: TRBJ2-2; v_gene: TRBV18; CDR3nt: TGTGCCAGCTCACCCTCGGGCACCGGGGAGCTGTTTTTT; CDR3aa: CASSPSGTGELFF
abundance: medium-sized; d_gene: TRBD1; j_gene: TRBJ2-5; v_gene: TRBV20-1; CDR3nt: TGCAGTGCTGCCTTGGGACAGGCGCAAGAGACCCAGTACTTC; CDR3aa: CSAALGQAQETQYF
abundance: NA; d_gene: NA; j_gene: TRBJ1-4; v_gene: TRBV9; CDR3nt: TGTGCCAGCAGCCCCCGTAGAGGGGAGTCGGAAAAACTGTTTTTT; CDR3aa: CASSPRRGESEKLFF
abundance: medium-sized; d_gene: TRBD1; j_gene: TRBJ2-7; v_gene: TRBV10-3; CDR3nt: TGTGCCATCAGACCAACAGGGGGCGAAGCCTACGAGCAGTACTTC; CDR3aa: CAIRPTGGEAYEQYF
abundance: medium-sized; d_gene: TRBD1; j_gene: TRBJ1-5; v_gene: TRBV6-2/TRBV6-3; CDR3nt: TGTGCGGCGGACAGGGGCGATTCGAGCAATCAGCCCCAGCATTTT; CDR3aa: CAADRGDSSNQPQHF
abundance: few; d_gene: NA; j_gene: TRBJ1-5; v_gene: TRBV7-2; CDR3nt: TGTGCCAGCAGCTTATGGCGGGATCAGCCCCAGCATTTT; CDR3aa: CASSLWRDQPQHF
abundance: large; d_gene: NA; j_gene: TRBJ1-6; v_gene: TRBV20-1; CDR3nt: TGCAGTGTCCTTGAACAGCTCAATTCACCCCTCCACTTT; CDR3aa: CSVLEQLNSPLHF
abundance: large; d_gene: NA; j_gene: TRBJ2-1; v_gene: TRBV29-1; CDR3nt: TGCAGCGTTGAAGATCTTGGTCGACTAGTTCTTCCCTACAATGAGCAGTTCTTC; CDR3aa: CSVEDLGRLVLPYNEQFF
abundance: NA; d_gene: NA; j_gene: TRBJ2-3; v_gene: TRBV11-2; CDR3nt: TGTGCCAGCAGCTTAGATCTGGCCCCGCCGCGGACGCAGTATTTT; CDR3aa: CASSLDLAPPRTQYF
abundance: many; d_gene: NA; j_gene: TRBJ2-4; v_gene: TRBV7-2; CDR3nt: TGTGCCAGCAGCTTAGGTGGCGCTATCCGGGTCCAAGGCATTCAGTACTTC; CDR3aa: CASSLGGAIRVQGIQYF
abundance: medium-sized; d_gene: TRBD1; j_gene: TRBJ2-2; v_gene: TRBV19; CDR3nt: TGTGCCAGTAGTATGGGGACAGGCGCCACCGGGGAGCTGTTTTTT; CDR3aa: CASSMGTGATGELFF
abundance: medium-sized; d_gene: NA; j_gene: TRBJ2-4; v_gene: TRBV28; CDR3nt: TGTGCCAGCAAAGGGCGTCAAAACATTCAGTACTTC; CDR3aa: CASKGRQNIQYF
abundance: medium-sized; d_gene: NA; j_gene: TRBJ2-7; v_gene: TRBV6-5; CDR3nt: TGTGCCAGCAGCCCGGGACTTCTCGGGGAGCAGTACTTC; CDR3aa: CASSPGLLGEQYF
abundance: medium-sized; d_gene: NA; j_gene: TRBJ2-5; v_gene: TRBV4-3; CDR3nt: TGCGCCAGCAGCCAAGATGTTAGTGAGACCCAGTACTTC; CDR3aa: CASSQDVSETQYF
abundance: NA; d_gene: NA; j_gene: TRBJ1-2; v_gene: TRBV29-1; CDR3nt: TGCAGCGTTGAAATCTATGGCTACACCTTC; CDR3aa: CSVEIYGYTF
abundance: medium-sized; d_gene: NA; j_gene: TRBJ2-3; v_gene: TRBV6-5; CDR3nt: TGTGCCAGCAGTTACACCGGAAGGACGGGAGATACGCAGTATTTT; CDR3aa: CASSYTGRTGDTQYF
abundance: many; d_gene: NA; j_gene: TRBJ2-1; v_gene: TRBV4-2; CDR3nt: TGTGCCAGCAGCCGAGGGGGGGGGCCAGAAGAGCAGTTCTTC; CDR3aa: CASSRGGGPEEQFF
abundance: NA; d_gene: TRBD2; j_gene: TRBJ2-1; v_gene: TRBV20-1; CDR3nt: TGCAGTGCTCAAGGACTAGCGGGAGGGCCCCAACTCTACAATGAGCAGTTCTTC; CDR3aa: CSAQGLAGGPQLYNEQFF